The clone carrying this TCR beta chain was picked up a small number of times. The entry originates in a study of response to subunit inactivated influenza vaccine. The CDR3 is 14 residues long. Germline CDR1 is SNHLY and CDR2 is FYNNEI. The junction had 2 bases not matched to a gene; V was cut back by 0 bases and J by 5 bases. TCRdb passed the RT-PCR reads through MiXCR, listing each CDR3 protein once. This sample has about 620,000 distinct CDR3 sequences, with roughly 10% found just once. This receptor was identified in a man aged 50 to 59 who received an inactivated influenza vaccine. This specimen consisted of PBMCs from blood, obtained on the day of vaccination. The J gene is TRBJ1-2, the V gene TRBV2; TRBD1 aligns across 8 bases. CDR3: CASSEAYRGYGYTF. The CDR3 region has the DNA TGTGCCAGCAGTGAAGCGTACAGGGGGTATGGCTACACCTTC.